Shown below are 3 T cell receptor beta chains from a single sample sequenced in a study of T-cell memory formation after mild COVID-19 (dated by TCRdb to about 2021). Libraries came from 5' RACE. TCRdb lists the instrument as Illumina NovaSeq 6000. TCRdb reprocessed the public reads (quality trimming at Q25 with fastp, clone calling with MiXCR) and kept in-frame beta chains. Merged by CDR3 protein, the rows form single entries marked with the most common genes and DNA. For this sample the table gives around 180,000 distinct CDR3 sequences, of which 16% were detected only once. The ten largest clones add up to approximately 2% of the sample. Sequenced: PBMCs or a T cell subset sorted from them (not recorded which). These receptors all come from an adult woman who had mild COVID-19 (a few samples of this study predate the infection). The sample titles of this study are shuffled in the database, so cell type and time point are left out; the donor was told from shared clones.

This clonotype was observed a handful of times. This sequence joins TRBV14 and TRBJ1-1; unclear D gene. The CDR3 sequence is 15 residues long. CDR1 is SGHDN, CDR2 FVKESK, per germline. Trimming shortened V by 0 bases and J by 2 bases, and 10 bases separated the two germline ends. CDR3 DNA sequence: TGTGCCAGCAGCCAAGAGAGAGTGAGAAACACTGAAGCTTTCTTT. Its protein product is CASSQERVRNTEAFF.

The chain joins TRBV18 to TRBJ2-3; the match to TRBD2 covers 10 bases. The V gene end was trimmed by 2 bases and the J gene end by 6 bases; junction bases not matched to a gene: 2. The CDR3 is 14 amino acids. CDR1 and CDR2 (germline): KGHSH, LQKENI. The CDR3 nucleotides read TGTGCCAGCTCACCAGTAGCGGGAGGTGATACGCAGTATTTT. The encoded protein is CASSPVAGGDTQYF.

This clonotype occurred a few times. The gene calls are TRBV11-2 and TRBJ2-1; TRBD2 matches 11 bases. Trimming took 0 bases from V and 7 from J; bases not matched to a gene: 17. From germline, CDR1 is SGHAT and CDR2 FQNNGV. The CDR3 has 20 residues. The CDR3 region is CASSLDWRLAGGNRGNEQFF. CDR3 in DNA: TGTGCCAGCAGCTTAGATTGGCGGCTAGCGGGAGGCAACAGAGGGAATGAGCAGTTCTTC. The variable domain in full, with the rest retrieved from reference TRBV11-2 and TRBJ2-1, is EAGVAQSPRYKIIEKRQSVAFWCNPISGHATLYWYQQILGQGPKLLIQFQNNGVVDDSQLPKDRFSAERLKGVDSTLKIQPAKLEDSAVYLCASSLDWRLAGGNRGNEQFFGPGTRLTVL.